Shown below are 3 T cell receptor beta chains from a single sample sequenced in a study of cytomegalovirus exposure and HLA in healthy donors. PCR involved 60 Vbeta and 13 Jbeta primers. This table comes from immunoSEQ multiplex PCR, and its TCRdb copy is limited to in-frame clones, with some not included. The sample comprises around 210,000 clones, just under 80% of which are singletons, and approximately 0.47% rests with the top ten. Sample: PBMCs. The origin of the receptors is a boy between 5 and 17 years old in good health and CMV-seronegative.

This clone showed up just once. Here the CDR3 reads CASSGGGEADTQYF. The CDR3 DNA reads as TGTGCCAGCAGCGGCGGAGGGGAGGCAGATACGCAGTATTTT. The chain employs TRBV5-4 and TRBJ2-3, with D tentatively TRBD2 (6 bases). The V gene lost 4 bases and the J gene lost 4 bases, with 13 bases spanning the gap. The CDR3 has 14 residues. Germline V lookup: CDR1 SGHNT, CDR2 YYREEE (reference sequence).

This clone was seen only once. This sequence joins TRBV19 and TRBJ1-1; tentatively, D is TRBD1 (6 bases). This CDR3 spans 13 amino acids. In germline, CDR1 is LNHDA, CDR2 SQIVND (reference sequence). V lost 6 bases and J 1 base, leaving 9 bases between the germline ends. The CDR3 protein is CASSQGPNTEAFF. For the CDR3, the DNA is TGTGCCAGTAGCCAGGGGCCGAACACTGAAGCTTTCTTT.

The CDR3 sequence: CATSRDTRGGYTF. CDR3 sequence (DNA): TGTGCCACCAGCAGAGATACCAGGGGAGGCTACACCTTC. V is TRBV15 and J is TRBJ1-2; D is possibly TRBD1 (6 bases). This CDR3 region has 13 residues. Looked up from germline, CDR1 is LNHNV and CDR2 is YYDKDF (reference sequence). V lost 0 bases to trimming and J lost 8 bases, with 10 bases between them.